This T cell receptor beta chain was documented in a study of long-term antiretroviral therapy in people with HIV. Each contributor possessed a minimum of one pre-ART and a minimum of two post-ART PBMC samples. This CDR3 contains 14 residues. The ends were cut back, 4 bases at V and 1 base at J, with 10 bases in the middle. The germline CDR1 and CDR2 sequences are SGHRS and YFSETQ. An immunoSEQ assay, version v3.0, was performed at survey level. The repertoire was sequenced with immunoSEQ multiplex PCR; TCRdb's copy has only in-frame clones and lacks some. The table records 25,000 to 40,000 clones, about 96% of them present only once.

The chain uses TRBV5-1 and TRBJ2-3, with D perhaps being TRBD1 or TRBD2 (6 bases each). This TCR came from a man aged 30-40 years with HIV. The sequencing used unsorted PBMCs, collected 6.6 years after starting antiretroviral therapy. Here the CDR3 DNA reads TGCGCCAGCAGCCCCGGGGGCGGCACAGATACGCAGTATTTT. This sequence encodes CASSPGGGTDTQYF.